What follows describes a single T cell receptor beta chain. Its target antigen remains unknown. Within one base of it there is no much larger clone, and no base qualities were kept. In Seattle, one collaborating source enrolled patients while the infection was active and tracked those patients longitudinally over the course of disease. The collaborating institutions used their own protocols to collect whole blood in K2EDTA tubes. Collaborator samples were shipped for TCRbeta analysis as frozen whole blood, isolated PBMCs, or DNA extracted from either sample type. This specimen comes from a study of blood T cell repertoires in COVID-19 (TCRdb year 2020). Describing the broader study: Samples covering the acute and convalescent phases of COVID-19 were provided by collaborators in the United States, Italy and Spain. The prospective study material was composed of cDNA or gDNA derived from T cells, B-cell-depleted T cells, or PBMCs. Subjects who had been exposed to COVID-19, were actively infected with it, or had recovered from it provided the deeply sampled blood TCRbeta repertoires that made up the dataset. A freely available public database, intended as a resource for researchers studying the immune response to SARS-CoV-2, is where the repertoires were released. The samples were drawn from the first 160 participants of the ongoing ImmuneRACE study and from roughly 1,300 subjects provided by 6 global collaborators. Sample metadata almost always included a de-identified subject ID, COVID-19 status, age in years and sex. HLA class I and class II types, where available, came from metadata supplied by the sample provider rather than from assay-based typing.

Trimming leaves V shorter by 7 bases and J shorter by 1 base, with the junction holding 14 bases beyond the gene matches. The germline V gene (reference sequence) supplies CDR1 LNHDA and CDR2 SQIVND. Including cysteine and phenylalanine, the CDR3 has 17 amino acids. Only the CDR3 part of the read is kept: 51 bases, read in frame from the first base. The immunoSEQ Assay, a bias-controlled multiplex PCR, was used to amplify TCRbeta CDR3 regions from genomic DNA. In the source study's methods: Within the assay, amplification of reference gene primers was used to estimate how many nucleated cells each sample contained. Sequence reads were collapsed and filtered to measure the absolute abundance of every unique TCRbeta CDR3 rearrangement. Productive Simpson clonality was computed per sample as the square root of Simpson's diversity index over productive rearrangements. TCRdb retrieved this table from immuneACCESS and kept in-frame rearrangements only. Not all clones are present; in checked studies, unresolved V genes account for under half, and no reason is known for the remainder. V and J calls and clone size come straight from that table; D and trimming were deduced from the DNA. Here the sample has some 270,000 clones; approximately 86% occur a single time. The ten top clones hold 0.87% of the sample.

Paper-wide results and their limitations: Clinical and demographic metadata were provided uncurated, with the amount varying by source and participant.

The V gene is TRBV19 and the J gene is TRBJ1-2, with 8 middle bases fitting TRBD1. Sequenced: peripheral blood. The receptor's source is a human donor with COVID-19, enrolled during active disease. The donor label of this sample is uncertain. The CDR3 has the sequence CASTPSQGARVNYGYTF. The nucleotide sequence reads TGTGCCAGTACCCCGAGCCAGGGGGCGCGGGTTAACTATGGCTACACCTTC.